The present T cell receptor beta chain was sequenced within a study of T cell responses to AZD1222 COVID-19 vaccine. Overall study results and limits: Close to half of all spike-specific TCRs reportedly target regions of the variants that are unmutated. Repertoire sampling was restricted to post-peak T cell response timepoints. Seropositive AZD1222 recipients at baseline numbered only five or six.

The sample holds one count of this clone. The target antigen is unknown. Sequencing was performed with immunoSEQ multiplex PCR; in TCRdb, only in-frame clones are kept and a portion is missing. The sample holds around 110,000 clones, about 90% seen once. Germline CDR1 MNHEY, CDR2 SVGAGI. V shed 7 bases and J shed 4 bases, with 14 bases lying between them. The CDR3 runs 14 residues. The sequence derives from an adult who received the AZD1222 COVID-19 vaccine. V gene TRBV6-5 combines with J gene TRBJ2-1; no clear D. The source was peripheral blood, collected 28 days after the second AZD1222 dose. CDR3 region: CASIIQTEYNEQFF. CDR3 in DNA: TGTGCCAGCATCATACAGACGGAATACAATGAGCAGTTCTTC.